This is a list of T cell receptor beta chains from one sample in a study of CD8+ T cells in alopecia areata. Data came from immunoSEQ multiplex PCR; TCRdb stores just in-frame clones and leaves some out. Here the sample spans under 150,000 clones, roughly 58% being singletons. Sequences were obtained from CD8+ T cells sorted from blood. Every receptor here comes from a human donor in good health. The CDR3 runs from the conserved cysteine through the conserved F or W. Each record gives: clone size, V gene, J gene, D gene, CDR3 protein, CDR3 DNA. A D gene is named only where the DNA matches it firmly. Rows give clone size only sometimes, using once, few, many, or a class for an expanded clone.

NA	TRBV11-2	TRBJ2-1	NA	CASSSRDTTYNEQFF	TGTGCCAGCAGCTCCCGGGACACCACCTACAATGAGCAGTTCTTC
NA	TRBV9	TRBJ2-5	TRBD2	CASSELGTSSETQYF	TGTGCCAGCAGCGAACTAGGGACTAGCAGCGAGACCCAGTACTTC
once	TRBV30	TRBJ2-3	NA	CAWIKWELGDTQYF	TGTGCCTGGATTAAGTGGGAGTTGGGAGATACGCAGTATTTT
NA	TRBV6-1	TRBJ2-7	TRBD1	CASKIRDRGTYEQYF	TGTGCCAGCAAAATCCGGGACAGGGGAACCTACGAGCAGTACTTC
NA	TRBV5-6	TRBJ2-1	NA	CASSRGGSSYNEQFF	TGTGCCAGCAGCCGAGGGGGGAGCTCCTACAATGAGCAGTTCTTC
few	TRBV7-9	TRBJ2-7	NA	CASTRRGPLDEQYF	TGTGCCAGCACAAGGAGGGGGCCACTGGACGAGCAGTACTTC
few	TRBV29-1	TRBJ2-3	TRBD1	CSVEDGTGPDTQYF	TGCAGCGTTGAAGACGGGACAGGTCCAGATACGCAGTATTTT
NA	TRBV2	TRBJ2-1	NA	CASFGGRHEQFF	TGTGCCAGCTTTGGGGGGAGGCATGAGCAGTTCTTC
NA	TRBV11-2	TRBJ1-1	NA	CASSISSSNTEAFF	TGTGCCAGCAGCATCAGTAGCTCGAACACTGAAGCTTTCTTT
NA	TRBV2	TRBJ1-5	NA	CASSSGTTSNQPQHF	TGTGCCAGCAGTTCCGGGACAACTAGCAATCAGCCCCAGCATTTT
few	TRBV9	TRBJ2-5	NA	CASSPGERHQETQYF	TGTGCCAGCAGCCCCGGAGAGCGGCACCAAGAGACCCAGTACTTC
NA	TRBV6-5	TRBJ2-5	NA	CASSFGQGKSETQYF	TGTGCCAGCAGTTTCGGGCAGGGTAAGAGCGAGACCCAGTACTTC
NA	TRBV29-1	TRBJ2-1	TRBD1	CSVEAGQDYNEQFF	TGCAGCGTTGAGGCGGGACAGGATTACAATGAGCAGTTCTTC
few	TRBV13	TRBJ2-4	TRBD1	CASSLGTGNIQYF	TGTGCCAGCAGCCTTGGGACAGGCAACATTCAGTACTTC
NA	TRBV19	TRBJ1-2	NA	CASKVGGSLHYGYTF	TGTGCCAGTAAGGTCGGGGGTTCCCTTCACTATGGCTACACCTTC
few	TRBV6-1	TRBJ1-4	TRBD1	CASSLDRGREKLFF	TGTGCCAGCAGTTTGGACAGGGGAAGAGAAAAACTGTTTTTT
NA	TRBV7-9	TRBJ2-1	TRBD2	CASSLEGSGLFF	TGTGCCAGCAGCTTAGAAGGTAGCGGGTTGTTCTTC
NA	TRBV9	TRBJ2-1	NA	CASSMGGYNEQFF	TGTGCCAGCAGTATGGGGGGCTACAATGAGCAGTTCTTC
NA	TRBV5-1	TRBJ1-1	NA	CASSITTGTEAFF	TGCGCCAGCAGCATAACGACAGGCACTGAAGCTTTCTTT
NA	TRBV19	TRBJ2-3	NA	CASTLRDGSTDTQYF	TGTGCCAGTACTCTGAGGGACGGGAGCACAGATACGCAGTATTTT
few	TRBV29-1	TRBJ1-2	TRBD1	CSVEYRGRANYGYTF	TGCAGCGTTGAATACAGGGGTCGGGCTAACTATGGCTACACCTTC
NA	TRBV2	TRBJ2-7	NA	CASSGEQYF	TGTGCCAGCAGTGGCGAGCAGTACTTC
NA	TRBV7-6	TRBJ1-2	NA	CASSPRQDFTGSGYTF	TGTGCCAGCAGCCCGCGACAGGATTTCACGGGGAGTGGCTACACCTTC
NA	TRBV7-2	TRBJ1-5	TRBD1	CASSTDRGPYQPQHF	TGTGCCAGCAGTACCGACAGGGGGCCATATCAGCCCCAGCATTTT
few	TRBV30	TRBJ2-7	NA	CAWNRIGGSSYEQYF	TGTGCCTGGAACAGGATTGGCGGAAGCTCCTACGAGCAGTACTTC
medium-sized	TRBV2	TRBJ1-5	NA	CASSEAYSNQPQHF	TGTGCCAGCAGTGAAGCCTATAGCAATCAGCCCCAGCATTTT
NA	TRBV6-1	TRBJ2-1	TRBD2	CASSDLTSGRGGEQFF	TGTGCCAGCAGTGACCTCACTAGCGGGAGAGGAGGTGAGCAGTTCTTC
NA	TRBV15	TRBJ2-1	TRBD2	CATSRKTSGWGDEQFF	TGTGCCACCAGCAGAAAAACTAGCGGGTGGGGCGATGAGCAGTTCTTC
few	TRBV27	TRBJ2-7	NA	CASSLGVEQYF	TGTGCCAGCAGTTTGGGGGTCGAGCAGTACTTC
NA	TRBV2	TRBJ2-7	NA	CASSTRTAYEQYF	TGTGCCAGCAGTACGAGGACAGCCTACGAGCAGTACTTC
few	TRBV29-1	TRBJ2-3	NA	CSVGGGDTQYF	TGCAGCGTTGGAGGCGGAGATACGCAGTATTTT
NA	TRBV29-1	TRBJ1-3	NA	CSVEFDENTIYF	TGCAGCGTTGAATTTGACGAAAACACCATATATTTT
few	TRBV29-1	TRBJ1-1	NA	CSVPLRDPSRSTEAFF	TGCAGCGTACCCCTCCGGGACCCCAGCCGGTCGACTGAAGCTTTCTTT
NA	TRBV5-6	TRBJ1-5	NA	CASSEYSNQPQHF	TGTGCCAGCAGCGAATATAGCAATCAGCCCCAGCATTTT
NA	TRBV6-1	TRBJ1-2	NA	CASIPIPGADGYTF	TGTGCCAGCATCCCAATCCCGGGGGCGGATGGCTACACCTTC
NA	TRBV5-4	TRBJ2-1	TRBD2	CASSSGTSLANEQFF	TGTGCCAGCAGCTCCGGGACTAGCCTCGCCAATGAGCAGTTCTTC
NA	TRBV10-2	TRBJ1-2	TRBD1	CASKETGQNYGYTF	TGCGCCAGCAAAGAGACGGGACAGAACTATGGCTACACCTTC
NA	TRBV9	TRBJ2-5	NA	CASSVEDSQETQYF	TGTGCCAGCAGCGTAGAAGACTCTCAAGAGACCCAGTACTTC
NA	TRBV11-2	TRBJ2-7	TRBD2	CASSSASSGRGYEQYF	TGTGCCAGCAGCTCCGCTTCTAGCGGGAGGGGCTACGAGCAGTACTTC
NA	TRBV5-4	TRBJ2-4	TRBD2	CASSFRGIAGGPENIQYF	TGTGCCAGCAGCTTCCGGGGAATAGCGGGAGGGCCTGAAAACATTCAGTACTTC
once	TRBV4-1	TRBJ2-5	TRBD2	CASSQSSTGGQETQYF	TGCGCCAGCAGCCAATCGTCCACGGGGGGCCAAGAGACCCAGTACTTC
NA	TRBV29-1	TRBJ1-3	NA	CSGLTGNSGNTIYF	TGCAGCGGATTGACAGGAAACTCTGGAAACACCATATATTTT
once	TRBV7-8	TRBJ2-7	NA	CASSLNRVRGNSYEQYF	TGTGCCAGCAGCTTAAATAGAGTCCGGGGGAACTCCTACGAGCAGTACTTC
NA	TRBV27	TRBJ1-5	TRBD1	CASGTGAYQPQHF	TGTGCCAGCGGGACAGGGGCGTATCAGCCCCAGCATTTT
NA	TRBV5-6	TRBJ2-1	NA	CASSPSFSGPSLENEQFF	TGTGCCAGCAGCCCGTCTTTCAGCGGGCCCTCTCTGGAGAATGAGCAGTTCTTC
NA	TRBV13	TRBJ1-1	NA	CASSADRRFTEAFF	TGTGCCAGCAGCGCCGACCGGCGCTTCACTGAAGCTTTCTTT
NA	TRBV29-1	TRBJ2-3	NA	CSVEGMGRGTDTQYF	TGCAGCGTTGAAGGAATGGGTCGTGGCACAGATACGCAGTATTTT
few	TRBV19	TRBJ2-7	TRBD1	CASSPSTGGYEQYF	TGTGCCAGTAGTCCCTCGACAGGGGGCTACGAGCAGTACTTC